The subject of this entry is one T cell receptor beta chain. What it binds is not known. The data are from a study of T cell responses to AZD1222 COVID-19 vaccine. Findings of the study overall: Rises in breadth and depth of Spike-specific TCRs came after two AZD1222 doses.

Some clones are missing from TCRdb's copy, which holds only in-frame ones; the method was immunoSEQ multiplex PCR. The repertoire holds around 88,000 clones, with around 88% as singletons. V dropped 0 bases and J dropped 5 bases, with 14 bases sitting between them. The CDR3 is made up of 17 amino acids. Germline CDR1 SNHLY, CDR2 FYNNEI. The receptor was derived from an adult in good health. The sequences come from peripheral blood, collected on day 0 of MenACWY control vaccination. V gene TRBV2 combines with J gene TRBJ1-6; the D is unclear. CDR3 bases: TGTGCCAGCAGTGAAGCGGGCCGGGGTCCCAATAATTCACCCCTCCACTTT. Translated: CASSEAGRGPNNSPLHF.